The 10 T cell receptor beta chains presented below share a single source sample, sequenced in a study of T cell changes during pregnancy in multiple sclerosis. The table came from immunoSEQ multiplex PCR; TCRdb's copy has only in-frame clones and leaves some out. The sample has about 40,000 clones, around 94% seen once; the top ten hold more than 1.5%. Here the sequenced sample was peripheral blood, taken in the third trimester of pregnancy. The receptors derive from a female donor with multiple sclerosis, enrolled in a pregnancy study.

CDR3 amino acids: CALTPSYNEQFF. The DNA of the CDR3 is TGTGCCTTAACTCCCTCCTACAATGAGCAGTTCTTC. V usage is TRBV30 and J usage is TRBJ2-1, with D unresolved. V lost 7 bases and J lost 0, with 7 bases in between. From germline, CDR1 is GTSNPN and CDR2 SVGIG (reference sequence). CDR3 length equals 12 residues.

The genes are TRBV19 and TRBJ2-7; TRBD1 might be the D (5 bases). The germline CDR1 and CDR2 sequences are LNHDA and SQIVND (reference sequence). The CDR3 length is 14 residues. Trimming pared 3 bases from V and 0 bases from J, leaving 9 bases between. CDR3 sequence reads: CASSIDSPSYEQYF. CDR3 sequence (DNA): TGTGCCAGTAGTATCGACAGCCCCTCCTACGAGCAGTACTTC.

This chain uses TRBV7-6 with TRBJ1-6; possible D gene TRBD1, 5 bases. Germline-derived CDR1 and CDR2 are SGHVS and FNYEAQ. Trimming pared 1 base from V and 7 bases from J, leaving 11 bases between. The CDR3 totals 15 residues. CDR3 nucleotides: TGTGCCAGCAGCTTAGATGGCAGGGAAAATTCACCCCTCCACTTT. It encodes CASSLDGRENSPLHF.

The V call is TRBV9, the J call TRBJ2-7, with no clear D. Germline V lookup: CDR1 SGDLS, CDR2 YYNGEE. Trimming took 3 bases from V and 2 from J, leaving 18 bases between them. This CDR3 has 16 residues. The CDR3 DNA reads TGTGCCAGCAGCGCATCCCCGGCGGCTCACCCCTACGAGCAGTACTTC. Amino acid sequence: CASSASPAAHPYEQYF.

The chain has TRBV6-1 and TRBJ2-1; D gene unclear. This CDR3 comprises 13 residues. V lost 7 bases, J lost 3 bases, and 10 bases lay in between. Germline V gene sequence: CDR1 MNHNS, CDR2 SASEGT. CDR3 amino acids: CASMLVGYNEQFF. DNA for the CDR3: TGTGCCAGCATGCTAGTAGGCTACAATGAGCAGTTCTTC.

The CDR3 loop is CASRLTGEGNQPQHF. In DNA, the CDR3 is TGTGCCAGCAGATTGACAGGGGAGGGCAATCAGCCCCAGCATTTT. The chain has TRBV6-6 and TRBJ1-5; 8 bases fit TRBD1. V was pared by 6 bases and J by 2 bases, with 6 bases of the junction left unmatched. CDR1 is MNHNY, CDR2 SVGAGI, per germline (reference sequence). The CDR3 is made up of 15 amino acids.

In its sample, this clone was seen once. This chain links TRBV7-8 with TRBJ1-2; unclear D gene. CDR3 size: 14 residues. Per the germline V gene, CDR1 is SGHVS and CDR2 is FQNEAQ. Trimming took 3 bases from V and 4 from J, leaving 12 bases between them. The CDR3 spells CASSFSQSAYGYTF. DNA for the CDR3: TGTGCCAGCAGCTTTAGCCAATCAGCCTATGGCTACACCTTC. The full variable domain, in which reference TRBV7-8 and TRBJ1-2 provide the parts outside the CDR3, is GAGVSQSPRYKVAKRGQDVALRCDPISGHVSLFWYQQALGQGPEFLTYFQNEAQLDKSGLPSDRFFAERPEGSVSTLKIQRTQQEDSAVYLCASSFSQSAYGYTFGSGTRLTVV.

This rearrangement joins TRBV6-1 to TRBJ2-1; TRBD2 matches at 8 bases. Germline loops: CDR1 MNHNS, CDR2 SASEGT. The CDR3 contains 20 residues. V dropped 3 bases and J dropped 2; count of bases not matched to a gene: 18. The CDR3 loop reads CASSDRLGLARSSAYNEQFF. In DNA form, the CDR3 reads TGTGCCAGCAGTGATAGACTTGGACTAGCCCGATCGTCCGCCTACAATGAGCAGTTCTTC.

The genes are TRBV5-4 and TRBJ2-1; the D gene is possibly TRBD2 (7 bases). V was clipped by 1 base and J by 10 bases, with 27 bases between them. Germline V gene data show CDR1 as SGHNT and CDR2 as YYREEE (reference sequence). The CDR3 loop spans 18 amino acids. The CDR3 DNA is TGTGCCAGCAGCTTGATATCTCGACTGGGGGCGGCGGGGGCGGAGCAGTTCTTC. Translating gives CASSLISRLGAAGAEQFF.

This clone was counted once. The V gene is TRBV5-1, the J gene TRBJ2-3; 8 positions agree with TRBD2. Germline CDR1 SGHRS, CDR2 YFSETQ. This CDR3 is built from 16 residues. V was pared by 1 base and J by 2 bases, with 6 bases of the junction left unmatched. The CDR3 region has the DNA TGCGCCAGCAGCTTGAAGTCGCGGGAGGCCACAGATACGCAGTATTTT. Protein product: CASSLKSREATDTQYF. Looking up the rest from reference TRBV5-1 and TRBJ2-3 gives the full variable domain: KAGVTQTPRYLIKTRGQQVTLSCSPISGHRSVSWYQQTPGQGLQFLFEYFSETQRNKGNFPGRFSGRQFSNSRSEMNVSTLELGDSALYLCASSLKSREATDTQYFGPGTRLTVL.